The present T cell receptor beta chain was sequenced within a study of cytomegalovirus exposure and HLA in healthy donors. Findings of the study overall: Through in vitro validation, a few CMV-associated chains were shown to be specific for CMV antigens.

Among the roughly 120 subjects of the validation cohort, separate from the roughly 730-subject first cohort, were the donors. As concerns this clone: The antigen remains unidentified.

Measured with immunoSEQ multiplex PCR; TCRdb has only the in-frame clones, and not every one. The data contain about 220,000 clones, approximately 80% of them singletons. The germline V gene has CDR1 SGHNT and CDR2 YENEEA. V lost 0 bases and J lost 5, with 5 bases in between. This CDR3 has 13 amino acids. The TCR was taken from a young woman in good health and CMV-seropositive. Sequenced input: PBMCs. The genes are TRBV11-3 and TRBJ1-5; D is unresolved. DNA for the CDR3: TGTGCCAGCAGCTTAGATCACGATCAGCCCCAGCATTTT. Its protein is CASSLDHDQPQHF. The full variable domain, with the rest looked up from reference TRBV11-3 and TRBJ1-5, is EAGVVQSPRYKIIEKKQPVAFWCNPISGHNTLYWYLQNLGQGPELLIRYENEEAVDDSQLPKDRFSAERLKGVDSTLKIQPAELGDSAVYLCASSLDHDQPQHFGDGTRLSIL.